The 15 T cell receptor beta chains given below trace back to one sample, sequenced in a study of CD8 T cells in ankylosing spondylitis. Each CDR3 protein is one row after TCRdb ran MiXCR on the 5' RACE reads. Of 250,000 to 400,000 distinct CDR3 sequences in the sample, about 9.9% were seen once. The material sequenced was blood, either unsorted or a sorted T cell fraction (not recorded which). Receptors originate from a female donor with ankylosing spondylitis or in good health (not recorded which).

This clonotype was observed a few times. The chain carries TRBV12-3 or TRBV12-4 and TRBJ2-5, with 10 bases identical to TRBD1. This CDR3 has 16 amino acids. Unmatched junction bases numbered 17, after V lost 7 bases and J lost 9 bases. Here the CDR3 DNA reads TGTGCCAGCAATACCGACGGGACAGGGGCCCCCATGGCCCAGTACTTC. This codes for CASNTDGTGAPMAQYF.

Many counts were recorded for this clonotype. The V call is TRBV6-1, the J call TRBJ2-7, with D possibly being TRBD2 (5 bases). The V end lost 4 bases, the J end lost 0 bases, and 13 bases lay between the germline ends. The CDR3 is 15 amino acids. The germline CDR1 and CDR2 sequences are MNHNS and SASEGT. The chain's CDR3 is CASSGKGSYSYEQYF. DNA for the CDR3: TGTGCCAGCAGTGGGAAAGGGAGCTACTCCTACGAGCAGTACTTC.

The sample holds many counts of this clonotype. V is TRBV14 and J is TRBJ1-6; D is unclear. The length of the CDR3 is 14 residues. CDR1 SGHDN and CDR2 FVKESK come from the germline V gene. Trimming shortened V by 1 base and J by 6 bases, and 7 bases separated the two germline ends. The CDR3 DNA reads as TGTGCCAGCAGCCAAGGGGGAGCTAATTCACCCCTCCACTTT. Amino acid sequence: CASSQGGANSPLHF.

The chain couples TRBV11-2 to TRBJ2-3; no definite D call. The V and J ends lost 1 base and 0 bases respectively, with 8 bases between them. The CDR3 is made up of 15 amino acids. Germline V CDR1 and CDR2: SGHAT, FQNNGV. The CDR3 nucleotides are TGTGCCAGCAGCTTAGTGGCCAAGAGCACAGATACGCAGTATTTT. This translates into CASSLVAKSTDTQYF.

This clonotype came up many times. This chain joins TRBV29-1 and TRBJ2-2; D is unclear. CDR3 length: 12 residues. Trimming pared 2 bases from V and 4 bases from J, leaving 5 bases between. From germline, CDR1 is SQVTM and CDR2 ANQGSEA. CDR3 residues: CSVEIGTGELFF. DNA of the CDR3: TGCAGCGTTGAAATAGGCACCGGGGAGCTGTTTTTT.

This clonotype was recorded many times. The V gene is TRBV5-1, the J gene TRBJ2-1; 9 nucleotides agree with TRBD2. This CDR3 has 15 residues. Germline V gene lookup returns CDR1 SGHRS and CDR2 YFSETQ. J lost 4 bases, V lost 2 bases, and 4 bases had no gene match. Written as DNA, the CDR3 is TGCGCCAGCAGCTTCCTAGCGGGACATTACAATGAGCAGTTCTTC. Translated, it gives CASSFLAGHYNEQFF.

This clonotype was counted at least ten times. The chain is built from TRBV29-1 and TRBJ2-7, with 13 positions matching TRBD2. The germline CDR1 and CDR2 sequences are SQVTM and ANQGSEA. V shed 6 bases, J shed 1 base, and the junction held 6 bases outside the gene matches. CDR3 size: 15 residues. CDR3 protein: CSVAGLAGASYEQYF. In DNA form, the CDR3 reads TGCAGCGTCGCTGGACTAGCGGGAGCATCCTACGAGCAGTACTTC.

There are many counts of this clonotype. The chain has TRBV20-1 and TRBJ2-7; D is unclear. The V gene's germline CDR1 is DFQATT and CDR2 SNEGSKA (reference sequence). The CDR3 is made up of 13 amino acids. The V and J ends lost 3 bases and 3 bases respectively, with 12 bases between them. CDR3 nucleotides: TGCAGTGCTAGTAGCTCAGCGATCTACGAGCAGTACTTC. Residues: CSASSSAIYEQYF.

The chain has TRBV23-1 and TRBJ1-4, with no clear D. TRBV23-1 is known as an ORF, though its function is uncertain. Trimming took off 0 bases at V and 7 bases at J, with 12 bases between the two ends. The CDR3 sequence is 15 residues long. The CDR3 reads CASSQSTGKGEKLFF. DNA for the CDR3: TGCGCCAGCAGTCAATCAACGGGGAAGGGTGAAAAACTGTTTTTT.

This clonotype has at least ten counts. The gene calls are TRBV29-1 and TRBJ2-5; tentative D call: TRBD2 (6 bases). The CDR3 consists of 13 residues. The V end lost 5 bases, the J end lost 1 base, and 11 bases lay between the germline ends. Germline-derived CDR1 and CDR2 are SQVTM and ANQGSEA. The CDR3 protein is CSVSAGLQETQYF. The DNA for the CDR3 is TGCAGCGTTTCTGCGGGGCTCCAAGAGACCCAGTACTTC.

There are many counts of this clonotype. The V and J genes are TRBV12-3 or TRBV12-4 and TRBJ2-2; tentatively, D is TRBD2 (6 bases). The CDR3 is 16 amino acids. Trimming took 7 bases from V and 0 from J, leaving 15 bases between them. CDR3 sequence (DNA): TGTGCCAGCATCCTTGGCGGGAACCCGAACACCGGGGAGCTGTTTTTT. It is translated as CASILGGNPNTGELFF.

About this clonotype itself: This may come from a read error, since a much larger clone is one base off. The rearrangement joins TRBV7-2 to TRBJ2-7; D gene uncertain. Trimming took off 1 base at V and 3 bases at J, with 13 bases between the two ends. Germline V gene data show CDR1 as SGHTA and CDR2 as FQGNSA. The CDR3 runs to 15 residues. CDR3 loop: CASSLGGRGNYEQYF. The CDR3 DNA reads TGTGCCAGCAGCTTAGGTGGCAGAGGTAACTACGAGCAGTACTTC.

About this clonotype itself: A read error may account for a junction end that differs from germline. This rearrangement joins TRBV5-5 to TRBJ2-7; 14 nucleotides agree with TRBD2. The CDR3 sequence is 13 residues long. Germline V gene lookup returns CDR1 SGHKS and CDR2 YYEKEE (reference sequence). In nucleotides, the CDR3 is TGTGCCAGCAGTCCGGGACTAGCGGGAGTTTTGCACTTC. Its translation: CASSPGLAGVLHF. Supplemented by reference TRBV5-5 and TRBJ2-7, the full variable domain reads DAGVTQSPTHLIKTRGQQVTLRCSPISGHKSVSWYQQVLGQGPQFIFQYYEKEERGRGNFPDRFSARQFPNYSSELNVNALLLGDSALYLCASSPGLAGVLHFGPGTRLTVT.

The chain carries TRBV7-2 and TRBJ2-3; D unclear. Germline assignment: CDR1 SGHTA and CDR2 FQGNSA. CDR3 length equals 13 residues. Trimming removed 2 bases from V and 6 bases from J, with 9 bases in between. The DNA of the CDR3 is TGTGCCAGCAGCTTACGAGCGTCCGATACGCAGTATTTT. Protein: CASSLRASDTQYF.

This clonotype was seen repeatedly, ten times or more. This rearrangement joins TRBV7-8 to TRBJ1-3; D is ambiguous. The germline CDR1 and CDR2 sequences are SGHVS and FQNEAQ. This CDR3 has 15 amino acids. Trimming took 0 bases from V and 0 from J, leaving 6 bases between them. In DNA form, the CDR3 reads TGTGCCAGCAGCTTAGCCCAAAGCTCTGGAAACACCATATATTTT. Translation: CASSLAQSSGNTIYF.